The T cell receptor (beta chain) described here comes from a study of cytomegalovirus exposure and HLA in healthy donors. Overall study context: About 85 million unique TCRs from HLA-typed donors were held in an early release of data.

Healthy bone marrow donors made up the cohort. This PCR relied on a set of 60 Vbeta primers and 13 Jbeta primers. Clones were read by immunoSEQ multiplex PCR, and TCRdb kept only the in-frame ones, dropping some. The listing records about 200,000 clones. The CDR3 has 15 residues. Germline lookup yields CDR1 SGHKS and CDR2 YYEKEE (reference sequence). Regarding the study as a whole: A later analysis associated approximately 17,000 TCR beta sequences with HLA alleles at a 0.05 false discovery rate. Relative to the roughly 700-donor mean, N-insertions were reportedly fewer in an Asian-associated ancestry cluster in a later analysis.

Details on this clone: Its antigen is as yet unknown. An end of the junction differs from the germline gene, which may be a read error.

The chain couples TRBV5-5 to TRBJ1-2; D may be TRBD1 (6 bases). This TCR derives from a girl aged 2 to 9 in good health and CMV-seropositive. The sequencing input was PBMCs. This chain's CDR3 is CASSLTRQDFYGYTF. In nucleotides, the CDR3 is TGCGCCAGCAGCTTAACGCGACAGGACTTCTATGGCTACACCTTC. The complete variable domain, with remaining parts taken from reference TRBV5-5 and TRBJ1-2, reads DAGVTQSPTHLIKTRGQQVTLRCSPISGHKSVSWYQQVLGQGPQFIFQYYEKEERGRGNFPDRFSARQFPNYSSELNVNALLLGDSALYLCASSLTRQDFYGYTFGSGTRLTVV.